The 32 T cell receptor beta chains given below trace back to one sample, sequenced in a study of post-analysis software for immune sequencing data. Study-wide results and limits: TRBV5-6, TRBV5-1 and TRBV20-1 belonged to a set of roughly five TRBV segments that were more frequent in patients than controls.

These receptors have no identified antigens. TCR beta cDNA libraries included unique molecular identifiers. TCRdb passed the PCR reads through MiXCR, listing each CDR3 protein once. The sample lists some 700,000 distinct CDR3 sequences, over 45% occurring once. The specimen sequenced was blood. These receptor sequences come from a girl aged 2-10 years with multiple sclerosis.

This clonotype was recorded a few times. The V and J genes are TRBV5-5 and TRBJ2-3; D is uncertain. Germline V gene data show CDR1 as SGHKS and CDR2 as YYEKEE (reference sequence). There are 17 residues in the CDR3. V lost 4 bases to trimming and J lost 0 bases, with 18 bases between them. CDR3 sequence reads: CASSPRVPDSSTDTQYF. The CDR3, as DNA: TGTGCCAGCAGCCCTAGAGTACCAGACTCTAGCACAGATACGCAGTATTTT.

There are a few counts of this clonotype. This CDR3 reads CASSLAAGARDTQYF. CDR3 sequence (DNA): TGTGCCAGCAGCTTAGCGGCGGGGGCGAGGGATACGCAGTATTTT. V is TRBV11-2 and J is TRBJ2-3, with a tentative D call TRBD2 (7 bases). The length of the CDR3 is 15 residues. Germline loops: CDR1 SGHAT, CDR2 FQNNGV. V lost 1 base and J lost 6, with 14 bases in between.

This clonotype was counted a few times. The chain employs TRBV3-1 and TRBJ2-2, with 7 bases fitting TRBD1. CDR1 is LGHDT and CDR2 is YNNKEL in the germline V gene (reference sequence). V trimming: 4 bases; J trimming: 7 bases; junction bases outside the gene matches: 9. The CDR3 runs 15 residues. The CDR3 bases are TGTGCCAGCAGCCTCCTTGGGACAGATAGCGGGGAGCTGTTTTTT. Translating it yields CASSLLGTDSGELFF.

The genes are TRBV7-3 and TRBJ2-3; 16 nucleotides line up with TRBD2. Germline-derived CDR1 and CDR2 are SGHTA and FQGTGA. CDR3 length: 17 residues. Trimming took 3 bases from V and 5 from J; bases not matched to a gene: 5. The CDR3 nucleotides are TGTGCCAGCAGCTTTCGGGGGACTAGCGGGAGGGTAGATACGCAGTATTTT. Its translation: CASSFRGTSGRVDTQYF.

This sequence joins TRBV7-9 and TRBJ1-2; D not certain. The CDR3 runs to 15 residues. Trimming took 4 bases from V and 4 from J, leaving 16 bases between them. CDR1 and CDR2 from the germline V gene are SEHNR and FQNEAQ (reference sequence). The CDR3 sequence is CASSSESGWGYGYTF. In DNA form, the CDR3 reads TGTGCCAGCAGCTCCGAGTCGGGATGGGGCTATGGCTACACCTTC.

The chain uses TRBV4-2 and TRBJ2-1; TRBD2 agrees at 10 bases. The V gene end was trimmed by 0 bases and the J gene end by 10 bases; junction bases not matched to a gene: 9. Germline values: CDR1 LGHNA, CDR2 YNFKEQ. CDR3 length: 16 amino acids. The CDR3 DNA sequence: TGTGCCAGCAGCCAAGAATTGAGCGGGAGGGCGGGAGAGCAGTTCTTC. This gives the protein CASSQELSGRAGEQFF.

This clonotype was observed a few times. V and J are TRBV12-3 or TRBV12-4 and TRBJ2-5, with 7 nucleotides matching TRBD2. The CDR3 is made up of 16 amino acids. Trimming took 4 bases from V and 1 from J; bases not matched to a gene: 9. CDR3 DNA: TGTGCCAGCAGTTCACGGGACTACCTCCCCCAAGAGACCCAGTACTTC. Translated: CASSSRDYLPQETQYF.

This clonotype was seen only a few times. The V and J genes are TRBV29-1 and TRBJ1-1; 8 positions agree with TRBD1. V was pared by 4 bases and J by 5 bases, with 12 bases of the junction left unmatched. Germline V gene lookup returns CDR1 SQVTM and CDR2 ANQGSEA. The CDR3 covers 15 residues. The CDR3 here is CSVAGVITGGTEAFF. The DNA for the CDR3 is TGCAGCGTTGCGGGAGTCATCACAGGGGGGACTGAAGCTTTCTTT. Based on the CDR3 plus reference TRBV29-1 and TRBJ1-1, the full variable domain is SAVISQKPSRDICQRGTSLTIQCQVDSQVTMMFWYRQQPGQSLTLIATANQGSEATYESGFVIDKFPISRPNLTFSTLTVSNMSPEDSSIYLCSVAGVITGGTEAFFGQGTRLTVV.

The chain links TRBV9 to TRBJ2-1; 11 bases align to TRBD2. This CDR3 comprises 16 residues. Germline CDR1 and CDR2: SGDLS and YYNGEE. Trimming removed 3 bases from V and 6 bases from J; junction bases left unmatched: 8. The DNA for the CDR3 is TGTGCCAGCAGCGGACTAGCGGGACACATCCCCAATGAGCAGTTCTTC. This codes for CASSGLAGHIPNEQFF.

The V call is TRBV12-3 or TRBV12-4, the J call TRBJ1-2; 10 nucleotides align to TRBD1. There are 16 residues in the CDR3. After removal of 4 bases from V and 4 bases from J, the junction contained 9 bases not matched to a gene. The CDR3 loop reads CASSSSDRGGSYGYTF. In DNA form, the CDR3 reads TGTGCCAGCAGTTCCTCGGACAGGGGGGGTTCCTATGGCTACACCTTC.

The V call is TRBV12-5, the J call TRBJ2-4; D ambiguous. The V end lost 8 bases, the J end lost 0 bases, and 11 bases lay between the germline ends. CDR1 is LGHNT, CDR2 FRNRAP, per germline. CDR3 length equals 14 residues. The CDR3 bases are TGTGCTAGTTCCCTACCTTCAGCCAAAAACATTCAGTACTTC. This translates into CASSLPSAKNIQYF.

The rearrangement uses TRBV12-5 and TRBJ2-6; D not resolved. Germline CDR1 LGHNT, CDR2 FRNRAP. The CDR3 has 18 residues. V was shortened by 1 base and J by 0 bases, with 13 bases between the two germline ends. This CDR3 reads CASGLDYWFSSGANVLTF. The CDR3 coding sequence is TGTGCTAGTGGTTTGGATTACTGGTTCTCCTCTGGGGCCAACGTCCTGACTTTC.

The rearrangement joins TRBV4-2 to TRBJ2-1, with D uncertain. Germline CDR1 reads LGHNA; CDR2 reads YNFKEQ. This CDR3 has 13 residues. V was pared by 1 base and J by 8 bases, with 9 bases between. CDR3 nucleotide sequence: TGTGCCAGCAGCCAAGTCCCCCCCGATGAGCAGTTCTTC. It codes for CASSQVPPDEQFF.

The CDR3 DNA sequence: TGTGCCAGCAGCTTAGGGAGTGGGCCCGGCTCTGGGGCCAACGTCCTGACTTTC. Amino acid sequence: CASSLGSGPGSGANVLTF. The rearrangement links TRBV7-2 to TRBJ2-6; D call uncertain. V lost 1 base to trimming and J lost 0 bases, with 13 bases between them. The CDR3 spans 18 residues. Germline-derived CDR1 and CDR2 are SGHTA and FQGNSA.

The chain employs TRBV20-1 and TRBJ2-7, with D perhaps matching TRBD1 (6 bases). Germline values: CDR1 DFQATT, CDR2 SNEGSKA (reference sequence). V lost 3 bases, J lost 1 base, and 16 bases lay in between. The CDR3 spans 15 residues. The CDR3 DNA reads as TGCAGTGCTAGTCGACGACAGGCTGCGTCCTACGAGCAGTACTTC. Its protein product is CSASRRQAASYEQYF.

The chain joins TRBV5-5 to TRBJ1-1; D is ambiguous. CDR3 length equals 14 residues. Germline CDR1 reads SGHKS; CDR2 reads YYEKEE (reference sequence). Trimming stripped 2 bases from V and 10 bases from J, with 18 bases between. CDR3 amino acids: CASSFPRSNSGAFF. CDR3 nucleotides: TGTGCCAGCAGCTTTCCTCGCTCAAACTCGGGAGCTTTCTTT.

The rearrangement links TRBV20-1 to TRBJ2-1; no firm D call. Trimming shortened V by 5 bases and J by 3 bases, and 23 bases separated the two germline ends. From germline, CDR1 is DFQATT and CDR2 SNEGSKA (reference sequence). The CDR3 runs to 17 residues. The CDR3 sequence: CSARHPLTQAGYNEQFF. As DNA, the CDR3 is TGCAGTGCTCGCCATCCTCTGACCCAAGCCGGCTACAATGAGCAGTTCTTC.

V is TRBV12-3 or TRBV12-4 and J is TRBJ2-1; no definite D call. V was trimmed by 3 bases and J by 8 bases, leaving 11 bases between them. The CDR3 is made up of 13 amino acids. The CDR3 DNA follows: TGTGCCAGCAGTTTTTTAGGCGGCGATGAGCAGTTCTTC. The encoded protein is CASSFLGGDEQFF.

The CDR3 nucleotides read TGTGCCAGCAGAGACGGGAAGGAGACCCAGTACTTC. This encodes CASRDGKETQYF. The rearrangement joins TRBV6-2 or TRBV6-3 to TRBJ2-7; TRBD2 is a possible D gene (5 bases). The J call is in doubt because the DNA end fits TRBJ2-5 better. The germline V gene has CDR1 MNHEY and CDR2 SVGEGT. The CDR3 consists of 12 residues.

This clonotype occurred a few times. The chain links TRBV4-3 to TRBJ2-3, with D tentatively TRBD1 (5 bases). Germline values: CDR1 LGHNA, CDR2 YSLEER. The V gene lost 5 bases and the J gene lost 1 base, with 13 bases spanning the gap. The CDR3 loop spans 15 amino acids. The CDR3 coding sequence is TGCGCCAGCAGCACACACCCCAGGGGCACAGATACGCAGTATTTT. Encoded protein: CASSTHPRGTDTQYF.

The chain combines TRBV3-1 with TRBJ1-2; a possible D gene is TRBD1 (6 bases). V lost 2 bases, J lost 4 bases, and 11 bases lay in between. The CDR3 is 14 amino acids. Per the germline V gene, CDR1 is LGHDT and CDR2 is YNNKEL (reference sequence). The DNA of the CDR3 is TGTGCCAGCAGCCAACCGGGACACTCCTATGGCTACACCTTC. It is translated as CASSQPGHSYGYTF.

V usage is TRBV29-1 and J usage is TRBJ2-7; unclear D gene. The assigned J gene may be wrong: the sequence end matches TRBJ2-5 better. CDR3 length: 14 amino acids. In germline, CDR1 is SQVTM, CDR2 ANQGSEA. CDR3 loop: CSVARASSGETQYF. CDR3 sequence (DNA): TGCAGCGTGGCTAGGGCCTCGAGTGGGGAGACCCAGTACTTC.

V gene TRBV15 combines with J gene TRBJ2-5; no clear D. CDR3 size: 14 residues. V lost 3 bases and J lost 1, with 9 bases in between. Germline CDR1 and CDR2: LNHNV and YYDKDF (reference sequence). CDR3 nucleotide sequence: TGTGCCACCAGCAGGAACACAGCCCAAGAGACCCAGTACTTC. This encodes CATSRNTAQETQYF.

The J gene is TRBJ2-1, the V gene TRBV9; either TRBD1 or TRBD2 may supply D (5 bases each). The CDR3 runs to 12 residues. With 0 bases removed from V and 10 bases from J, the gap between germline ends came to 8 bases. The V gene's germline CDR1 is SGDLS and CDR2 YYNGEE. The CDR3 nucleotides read TGTGCCAGCAGCGTAGGTAGGGACGAGCAGTTCTTC. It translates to CASSVGRDEQFF.

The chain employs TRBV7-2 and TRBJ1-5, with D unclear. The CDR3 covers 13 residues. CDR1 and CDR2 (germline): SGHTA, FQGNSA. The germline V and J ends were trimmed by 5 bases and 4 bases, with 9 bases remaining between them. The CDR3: CASSPYQNQPQHF. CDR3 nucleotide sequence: TGTGCCAGCAGCCCTTACCAAAATCAGCCCCAGCATTTT.

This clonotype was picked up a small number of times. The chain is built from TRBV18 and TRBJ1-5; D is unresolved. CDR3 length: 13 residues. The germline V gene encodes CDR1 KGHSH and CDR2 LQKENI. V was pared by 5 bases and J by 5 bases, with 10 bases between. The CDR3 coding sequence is TGTGCCAGCTCAATTTCCCAGGATCAGCCCCAGCATTTT. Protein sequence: CASSISQDQPQHF.

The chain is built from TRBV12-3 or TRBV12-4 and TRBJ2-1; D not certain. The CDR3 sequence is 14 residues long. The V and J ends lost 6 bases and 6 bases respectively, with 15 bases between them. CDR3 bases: TGTGCCAGCAGGGGGTATGGTAGTCGCAATGAGCAGTTCTTC. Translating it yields CASRGYGSRNEQFF.

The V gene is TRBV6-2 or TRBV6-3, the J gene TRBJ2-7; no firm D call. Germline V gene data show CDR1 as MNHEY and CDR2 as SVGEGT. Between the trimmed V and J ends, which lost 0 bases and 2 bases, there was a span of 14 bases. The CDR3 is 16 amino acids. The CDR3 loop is CASSYSFWRKTYEQYF. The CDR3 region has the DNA TGTGCCAGCAGTTACTCCTTTTGGCGGAAAACCTACGAGCAGTACTTC.

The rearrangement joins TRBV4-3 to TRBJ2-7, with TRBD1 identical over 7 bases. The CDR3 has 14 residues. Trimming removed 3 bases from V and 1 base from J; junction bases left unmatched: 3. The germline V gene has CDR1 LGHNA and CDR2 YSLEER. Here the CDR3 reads CASSHGTVSYEQYF. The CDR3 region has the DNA TGCGCCAGCAGCCATGGGACAGTTTCCTACGAGCAGTACTTC.

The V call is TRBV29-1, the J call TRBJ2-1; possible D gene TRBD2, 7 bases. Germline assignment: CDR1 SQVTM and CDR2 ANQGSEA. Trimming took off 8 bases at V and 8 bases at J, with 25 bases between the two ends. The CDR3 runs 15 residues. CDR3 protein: CSFQGGTFLGDEQFF. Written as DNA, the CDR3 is TGCAGCTTCCAGGGAGGGACATTCCTAGGGGATGAGCAGTTCTTC.

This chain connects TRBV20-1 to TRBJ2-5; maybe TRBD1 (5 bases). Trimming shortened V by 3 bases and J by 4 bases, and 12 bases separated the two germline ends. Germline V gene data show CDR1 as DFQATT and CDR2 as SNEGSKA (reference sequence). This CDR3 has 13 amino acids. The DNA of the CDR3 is TGCAGTGCTAGGACTGGGGCCCCAGAGACCCAGTACTTC. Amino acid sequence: CSARTGAPETQYF.

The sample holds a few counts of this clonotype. The CDR3 sequence is CAISPDSPSYEQYF. CDR3 DNA: TGTGCCATCAGTCCGGACAGCCCCTCCTACGAGCAGTACTTC. J is TRBJ2-7 and V is TRBV10-3; a possible D gene is TRBD1 (6 bases). This CDR3 comprises 14 residues. V lost 5 bases, J lost 0 bases, and 11 bases lay in between. From germline, CDR1 is ENHRY and CDR2 SYGVKD.